The T cell receptor (beta chain) described here comes from a study of OX40 agonist ivuxolimab in advanced cancers. Overall study results and limits: Patients who responded partially at 0.1-3.0 mg/kg showed clonal expansion ranking among the lowest. Relative to CD4+, CD8+ T cells held more expanded clones on average.

The CDR3 runs to 15 residues. Between the trimmed V and J ends, which lost 2 bases and 0 bases, there was a span of 8 bases. Germline V gene lookup returns CDR1 ENHRY and CDR2 SYGVKD. TCRdb's copy holds only in-frame clones and misses some; the assay was immunoSEQ multiplex PCR. The sample includes 10,000 to 14,000 clones, roughly 82% of them seen just once. Notes on this clone: The antigen remains unidentified.

This rearrangement joins TRBV10-3 to TRBJ2-1; the D gene is possibly TRBD1 (5 bases). Sequencing was performed on CD4+ or CD8+ T cells sorted from blood, taken in a trial of the OX40 agonist ivuxolimab. This clonotype was sampled from an adult with an advanced solid tumor such as melanoma, head and neck, liver or kidney cancer. DNA of the CDR3: TGTGCCATCAGTGAGGGCGACAGCTCCTACAATGAGCAGTTCTTC. The encoded protein is CAISEGDSSYNEQFF.